These T cell receptor beta chains were read from a single sample in a study of blood T cells in healthy people across ages. A single record per CDR3 protein comes from TCRdb applying MiXCR to the 5' RACE reads. The sample records approximately 800,000 distinct CDR3 sequences, 62% being singletons. The material sequenced was blood. These receptors were collected from a man aged 25-40 years in good health. Both conserved end residues are part of each CDR3. A D gene is named only where the DNA matches it firmly. Clone size is stated in some rows and not others, as once, few, many or a class when expanded.

>TRBV11-2|TRBD1|many|TRBJ1-2
TGTGCCAGCAGCTTCCCCCGACAGGGTGATCATCCGGGGCGCGATCAGAAAGCTAACTATGGCTACACCTTC
CASSFPRQGDHPGRDQKANYGYTF
>TRBV6-6|NA|NA|TRBJ2-7
TGTGCCAGCACTAGGTACGGGACCTACGAGCAGTACTTC
CASTRYGTYEQYF
>TRBV6-1|NA|NA|TRBJ2-1
TGTGCCAGCAGTGAAGCAGGTATTTCCTACAATGAGCAGTTCTTC
CASSEAGISYNEQFF
>TRBV12-3/TRBV12-4|NA|NA|TRBJ2-1
TGTGCCAGCAGTTTTTTCAGGGGCTACAATGAGCAGTTCTTC
CASSFFRGYNEQFF
>TRBV20-1|NA|once|TRBJ1-5
TGCAGTGCCAACCGGGCCAATCGGCCCCAGCATTTT
CSANRANRPQHF
>TRBV5-1|NA|NA|TRBJ1-2
TGCGCCAGCAGCGACGGAGGGCAGGCCTGGATAGGGCATGGCTACACCTTC
CASSDGGQAWIGHGYTF
>TRBV11-1|NA|NA|TRBJ2-6
TGTGCCAGCAGCTTATTGGGCCCTGGGGCCAACGTCCCGACTTTC
CASSLLGPGANVPTF
>TRBV29-1|TRBD2|few|TRBJ2-1
TGCAGCGCCCCGGGACTAGCGGGGGGTACGGTCAGTGAGCAGTTCTTC
CSAPGLAGGTVSEQFF
>TRBV2|TRBD2|few|TRBJ2-3
TGTGCCAGCAGTTTCCCGGGACTAGCGGGGGTCACAGATACGCAGTATTTT
CASSFPGLAGVTDTQYF
>TRBV7-2|TRBD1|few|TRBJ1-2
TGTGCCAGCAGCTTCCAAAAGACAGGGGATGGCTACACCTTC
CASSFQKTGDGYTF
>TRBV7-2|TRBD2|NA|TRBJ2-5
TGTGCCAGCCGCGGGGGGGATCAAGAGACCCAGTACTTC
CASRGGDQETQYF
>TRBV5-4|NA|NA|TRBJ2-1
TGTGCCAGCAGCCCGGTGGGCGGGCTCGGTGAGCAGTTCTTC
CASSPVGGLGEQFF
>TRBV7-9|NA|few|TRBJ1-2
TGTGCCAGCTCCCGACAGGACTATGGCTACACCTTC
CASSRQDYGYTF
>TRBV15|TRBD1|NA|TRBJ2-7
TGTGCCACCAGCACCGACGCCCCGACAGGGCGGAATGAGCAGTACTTC
CATSTDAPTGRNEQYF
>TRBV6-2/TRBV6-3|NA|NA|TRBJ2-1
TGTGCCAGCGGGATACAGGATGAGGCTTCTGAGCAGTTCTTC
CASGIQDEASEQFF
>TRBV29-1|TRBD1|NA|TRBJ2-7
TGCAGCGTTGCCCGGGACAGTCTTTACGAGCAGTACTTC
CSVARDSLYEQYF
>TRBV7-3|TRBD2|NA|TRBJ2-3
TGTGCCAGCAGCGAGGGGCTAGCGGGGGCGGGGAGCACAGATACGCAGTATTTT
CASSEGLAGAGSTDTQYF
>TRBV20-1|TRBD1|NA|TRBJ1-2
TGCAGTGCTCTGACCGGACAGGGTGGTGGCTACACCTTC
CSALTGQGGGYTF
>TRBV7-2|NA|NA|TRBJ2-2
TGTGCCAGCAGCTCGATCTATAGGGAACGGAGCGGGGAGCTGTTTTTT
CASSSIYRERSGELFF
>TRBV29-1|NA|NA|TRBJ2-1
TGCAGCGTGGGGGGCCTCAGGAATGAGCAGTTCTTC
CSVGGLRNEQFF
>TRBV4-2|TRBD2|NA|TRBJ2-7
TGTGCCAGCAGCCAAGGGCTAGCGGGTCTCGAGCAGTACTTC
CASSQGLAGLEQYF
>TRBV7-3|NA|NA|TRBJ2-3
TGTGCCAGCAGCCAGATAGAGGAGGGGCCTGATACGCAGTATTTT
CASSQIEEGPDTQYF
>TRBV28|TRBD1|NA|TRBJ2-5
TGTGCCAGCATCCCCGGACAGGGATGGGTAGAGACCCAGTACTTC
CASIPGQGWVETQYF
>TRBV6-6|NA|few|TRBJ2-1
TGTGCCAGCAGTTACCCCGAGCAGTTCTTC
CASSYPEQFF
>TRBV9|NA|NA|TRBJ1-1
TGTGCCAGCAGCAGACCGGGGAAGAACACTGAAGCTTTCTTT
CASSRPGKNTEAFF
>TRBV15|NA|once|TRBJ2-1
TGTGCCGCCAGCAGAACTAGTTTTGGTGCCGAGCAGTTCTTC
CAASRTSFGAEQFF
>TRBV7-2|TRBD1|NA|TRBJ2-1
TGTGCCAGCAGCTTAACGGACAGGGGGCTGGATGAGCAGTTCTTC
CASSLTDRGLDEQFF
>TRBV15|NA|few|TRBJ2-4
TGTGCCACCAGCACAAGGCGGGCGGACATTCAGTACTTC
CATSTRRADIQYF
>TRBV24-1|NA|NA|TRBJ2-3
TGTGCCACCAGTGATTTGGGCGGGGATACGCAGTATTTT
CATSDLGGDTQYF
>TRBV6-1|NA|once|TRBJ1-2
TGTGCCACCGGGACGGCTGGCTATGGCTACACCTTC
CATGTAGYGYTF
>TRBV4-2|TRBD1|NA|TRBJ2-1
TGTGCCAGCAGCCGCTCGGACAGGGGCTCCTACAATGAGCAGTTCTTC
CASSRSDRGSYNEQFF
>TRBV29-1|NA|NA|TRBJ2-7
TGCAGCGTTGTGGGGGATTCCTACGAGCAGTACTTC
CSVVGDSYEQYF
>TRBV9|NA|NA|TRBJ2-7
TGTGCCAGCAGCCCACAGACAGGCTCCTACGAGCAGTACTTC
CASSPQTGSYEQYF